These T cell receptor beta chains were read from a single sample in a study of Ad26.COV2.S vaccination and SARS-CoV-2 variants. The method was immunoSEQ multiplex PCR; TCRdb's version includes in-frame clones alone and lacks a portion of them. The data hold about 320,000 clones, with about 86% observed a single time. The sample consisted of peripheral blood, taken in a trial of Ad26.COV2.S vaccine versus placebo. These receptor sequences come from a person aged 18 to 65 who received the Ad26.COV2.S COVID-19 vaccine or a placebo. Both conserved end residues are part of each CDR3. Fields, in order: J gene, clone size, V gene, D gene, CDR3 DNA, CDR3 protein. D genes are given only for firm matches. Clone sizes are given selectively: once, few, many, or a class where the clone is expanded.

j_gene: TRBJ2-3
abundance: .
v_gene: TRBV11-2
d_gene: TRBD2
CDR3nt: TGTGCCAGCAGCTTATCTCGGACTAGCGGGGGGGCCCGCACAGATACGCAGTATTTT
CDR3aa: CASSLSRTSGGARTDTQYF

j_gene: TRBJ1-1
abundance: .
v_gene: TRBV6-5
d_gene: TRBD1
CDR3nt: TGTGCCAGCAGCCGACAGGGAGGTACTGAAGCTTTCTTT
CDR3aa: CASSRQGGTEAFF

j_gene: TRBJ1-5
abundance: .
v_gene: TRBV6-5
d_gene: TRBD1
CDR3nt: TGTGCCAGCAGTCAGGGGGATCAGCCCCAGCATTTT
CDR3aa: CASSQGDQPQHF

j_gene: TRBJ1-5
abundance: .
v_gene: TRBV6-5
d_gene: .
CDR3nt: TGTGCCAGCAGTTTATCAGGGGCCGGTGGCAATCAGCCCCAGCATTTT
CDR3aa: CASSLSGAGGNQPQHF

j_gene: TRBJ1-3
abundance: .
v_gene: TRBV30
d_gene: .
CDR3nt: TGTGCCTGGAGCCGAGCAGGGGTTGGAAACACCATATATTTT
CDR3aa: CAWSRAGVGNTIYF

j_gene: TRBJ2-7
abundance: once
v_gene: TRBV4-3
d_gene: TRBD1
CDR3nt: TGCGCCAGCAGCCTACGGGACAGGGGTCACTACGAGCAGTACTTC
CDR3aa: CASSLRDRGHYEQYF

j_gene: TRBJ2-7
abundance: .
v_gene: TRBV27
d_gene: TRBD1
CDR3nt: TGTGCCAGCAGTTTACGGGGACAGGGATTGGGCTACGAGCAGTACTTC
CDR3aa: CASSLRGQGLGYEQYF

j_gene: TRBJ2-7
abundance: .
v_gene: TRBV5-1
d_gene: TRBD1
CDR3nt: TGCGCCAGCAGCTCAACAGGGGGCTTCGAATACGAGCAGTACTTC
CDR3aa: CASSSTGGFEYEQYF

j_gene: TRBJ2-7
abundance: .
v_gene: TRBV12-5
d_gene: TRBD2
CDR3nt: TGTGCTAGTGGTTTGTCCAGCGGGGGAGCCTACGAGCAGTACTTC
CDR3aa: CASGLSSGGAYEQYF

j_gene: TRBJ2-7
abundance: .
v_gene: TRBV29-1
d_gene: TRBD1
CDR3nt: TGCAGCGTCCGGACAGGGGCCTACTACGAGCAGTACTTC
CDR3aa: CSVRTGAYYEQYF

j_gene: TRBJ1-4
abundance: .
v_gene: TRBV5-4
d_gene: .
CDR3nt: TGTGCCAGCAGCTCGTCGATACGTGACGGTAATGAAAAACTGTTTTTT
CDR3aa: CASSSSIRDGNEKLFF

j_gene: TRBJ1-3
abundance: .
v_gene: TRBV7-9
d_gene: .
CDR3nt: TGTGCCAGCAGCTTATCTGGAAACACCATATATTTT
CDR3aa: CASSLSGNTIYF

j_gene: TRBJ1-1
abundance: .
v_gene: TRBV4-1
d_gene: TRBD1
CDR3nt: TGCGCCAGCAGCCGCGGACCAGGGGGCAGGACTGAAGCTTTCTTT
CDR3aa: CASSRGPGGRTEAFF

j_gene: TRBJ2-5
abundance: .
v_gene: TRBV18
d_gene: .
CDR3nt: TGTGCCAGCTCACCAAGCCAAGAGACCCAGTACTTC
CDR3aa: CASSPSQETQYF

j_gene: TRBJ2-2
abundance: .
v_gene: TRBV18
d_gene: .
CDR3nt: TGTGCCAGCTCACCACCATTCACCGGGGAGCTGTTTTTT
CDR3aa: CASSPPFTGELFF

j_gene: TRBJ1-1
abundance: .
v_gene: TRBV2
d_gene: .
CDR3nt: TGTGCCAGCAGTGATAAGGGAGGGGGGAGGACTGAAGCTTTCTTT
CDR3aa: CASSDKGGGRTEAFF

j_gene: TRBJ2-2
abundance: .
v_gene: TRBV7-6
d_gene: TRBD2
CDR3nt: TGTGCCAGCAGCTTACCCGCTAGCGGGGTCACCGGGGAGCTGTTTTTT
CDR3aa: CASSLPASGVTGELFF

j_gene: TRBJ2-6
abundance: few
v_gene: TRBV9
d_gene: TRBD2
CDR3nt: TGTGCCAGCAGCGTAGGACTAGCGGGGGGAGTCTCTGGGGCCAACGTCCTGACTTTC
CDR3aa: CASSVGLAGGVSGANVLTF

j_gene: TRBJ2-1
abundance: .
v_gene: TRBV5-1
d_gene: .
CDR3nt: TGCGCCAGCAGCCCCGGGGCGAGCTCCTACAATGAGCAGTTCTTC
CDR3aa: CASSPGASSYNEQFF

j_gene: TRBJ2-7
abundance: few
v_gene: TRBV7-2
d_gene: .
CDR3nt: TGTGCCAGCAGCTTAAGTTGGGTGGATTTTGGCTACGAGCAGTACTTC
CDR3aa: CASSLSWVDFGYEQYF

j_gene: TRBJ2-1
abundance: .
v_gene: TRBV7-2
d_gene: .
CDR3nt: TGTGCCAGCAGCTCCCAAAGATGGGACGGCGAGCAGTTCTTC
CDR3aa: CASSSQRWDGEQFF

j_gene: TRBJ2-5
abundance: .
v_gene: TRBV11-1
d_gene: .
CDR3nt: TGTGCCAGCAGCTTACGGGGGAAACAAGAGACCCAGTACTTC
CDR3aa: CASSLRGKQETQYF

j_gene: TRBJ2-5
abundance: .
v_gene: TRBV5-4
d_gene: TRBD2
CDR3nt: TGTGCCAGCAGCCTAGCGGGACATCAAGAGACCCAGTACTTC
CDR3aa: CASSLAGHQETQYF

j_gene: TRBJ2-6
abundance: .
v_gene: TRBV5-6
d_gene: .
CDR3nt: TGTGCCAGCAGCTTGGCTGGGGCCAACGTCCTGACTTTC
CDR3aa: CASSLAGANVLTF

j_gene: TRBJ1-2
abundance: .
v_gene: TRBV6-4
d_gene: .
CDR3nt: TGTGCCATTTACAGGGAACAGATCGATTCCTATGGCTACACCTTC
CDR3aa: CAIYREQIDSYGYTF

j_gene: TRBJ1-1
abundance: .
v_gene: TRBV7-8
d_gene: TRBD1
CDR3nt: TGTGCCAGCAGCTTAGGTATGGACAGGGTCTTTCACCAAATGAACACTGAAGCTTTCTTT
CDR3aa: CASSLGMDRVFHQMNTEAFF

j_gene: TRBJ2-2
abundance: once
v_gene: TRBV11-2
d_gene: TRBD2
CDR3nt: TGTGCCTCAACCGGGGGGGGCACCGGGGAGCTGTTTTTT
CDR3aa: CASTGGGTGELFF

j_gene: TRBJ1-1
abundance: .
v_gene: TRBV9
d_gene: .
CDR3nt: TGTGCCAGCAGCCCCACCGATTTAGGGAAGGCTGAAGCTTTCTTT
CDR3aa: CASSPTDLGKAEAFF

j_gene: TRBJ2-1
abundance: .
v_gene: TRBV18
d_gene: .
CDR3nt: TGTGCCAGCTCACCAAGCTCCTACAATGAGCAGTTCTTC
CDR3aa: CASSPSSYNEQFF

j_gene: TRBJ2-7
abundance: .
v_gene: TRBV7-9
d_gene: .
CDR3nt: TGTGCCAGCAGCCCCCGGTCTTCCTACGAGCAGTACTTC
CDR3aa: CASSPRSSYEQYF

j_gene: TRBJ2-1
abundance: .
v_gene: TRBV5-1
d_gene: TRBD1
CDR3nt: TGCGCCACCAGACAGGGGACCTACAATGAGCAGTTCTTC
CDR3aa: CATRQGTYNEQFF

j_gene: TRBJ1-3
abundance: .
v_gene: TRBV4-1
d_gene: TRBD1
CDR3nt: TGCGCCAGCAGCCAACCGGGACAGGGAAACACCATATATTTT
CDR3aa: CASSQPGQGNTIYF

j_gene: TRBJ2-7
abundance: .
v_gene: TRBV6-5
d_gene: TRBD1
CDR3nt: TGTGCCAGCAGGACCGGGACAGGCTACGAGCAGTACTTC
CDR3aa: CASRTGTGYEQYF

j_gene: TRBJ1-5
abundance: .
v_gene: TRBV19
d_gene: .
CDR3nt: TGTGCCAGTAGCCCTGAGACAGGTCAGCCCCAGCATTTT
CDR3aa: CASSPETGQPQHF

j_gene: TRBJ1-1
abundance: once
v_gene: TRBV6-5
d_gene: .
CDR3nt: TGTGCCAGCAGACTCACGACCACAGGGTCAGCTTTCTTT
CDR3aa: CASRLTTTGSAFF

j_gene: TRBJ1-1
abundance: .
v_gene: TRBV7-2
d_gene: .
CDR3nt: TGTGCCAGCAGCTTAAGGCAGGTGAACACTGAAGCTTTCTTT
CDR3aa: CASSLRQVNTEAFF

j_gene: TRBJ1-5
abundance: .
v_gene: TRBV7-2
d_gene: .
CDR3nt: TGTGCCAGCAGCCTACAGATAACTAGCAATCAGCCCCAGCATTTT
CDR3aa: CASSLQITSNQPQHF

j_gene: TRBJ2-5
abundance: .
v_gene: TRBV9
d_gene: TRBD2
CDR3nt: TGTGCCAGCAGCGTTGGTAGCGGGGCCATCGAGACCCAGTACTTC
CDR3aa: CASSVGSGAIETQYF

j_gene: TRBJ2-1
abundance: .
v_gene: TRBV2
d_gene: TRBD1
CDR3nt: TGTGCCAGCAACCTACCCGGGACAGGGAAGTTCTTC
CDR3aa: CASNLPGTGKFF

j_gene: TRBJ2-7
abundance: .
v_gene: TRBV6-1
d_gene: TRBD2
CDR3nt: TGTGCCAGCAGTGAGGGACTAGCGGGCTTTCGAGATTCGCAGTACTTC
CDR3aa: CASSEGLAGFRDSQYF

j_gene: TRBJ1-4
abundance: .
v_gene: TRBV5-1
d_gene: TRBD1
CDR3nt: TGCGCCAGCAGCTTGGGAGGACAGGGTAATGAAAAACTGTTTTTT
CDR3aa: CASSLGGQGNEKLFF

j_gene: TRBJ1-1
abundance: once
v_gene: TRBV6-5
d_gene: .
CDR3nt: TGTGCCAGCAGTTATCAGGGTGGACGCACTGAAGCTTTCTTT
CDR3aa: CASSYQGGRTEAFF